The 8 T cell receptor beta chains presented below share a single source sample, sequenced in a study of blood T cells in healthy people across ages. The authors ran a second PCR of roughly 6 to 12 cycles using a sample-barcoded 5' primer and a J-beta primer mix. MiXCR, run by TCRdb on the 5' RACE reads, gives a single entry per CDR3 protein. In the table there are 850,000 or so distinct CDR3 sequences, around 30% of which are singletons. Sequenced material: blood. The receptor set was obtained from a woman older than 75 in good health.

The gene calls are TRBV6-1 and TRBJ1-4; no clear D. V lost 4 bases to trimming and J lost 7 bases, with 13 bases between them. Germline-derived CDR1 and CDR2 are MNHNS and SASEGT. The CDR3 runs 14 residues. CDR3 coding DNA: TGTGCCAGCAGTGCCAGAGTGTTGGGTGAAAAACTGTTTTTT. Translated, it gives CASSARVLGEKLFF.

With regard to this clonotype: Being one base from a much bigger clone, this may be a read error. The chain joins TRBV20-1 to TRBJ2-7; 11 bases map to TRBD2. CDR3 size: 14 residues. The germline V gene has CDR1 DFQATT and CDR2 SNEGSKA (reference sequence). V lost 0 bases to trimming and J lost 7 bases; unmatched junction nucleotides: 5. The DNA of the CDR3 is TGCAGTGCTAGAGATAGCGGGGGGGCTGATGAGCAGTACTTC. This translates into CSARDSGGADEQYF.

This clonotype came up a few times. This may come from a read error, since a much larger clone is one base off. This chain connects TRBV18 to TRBJ1-6; possible D gene TRBD1, 6 bases. CDR3 size: 15 residues. CDR1 and CDR2 (germline): KGHSH, LQKENI. The CDR3 coding sequence is TGTGCCAGCTCACCTGGACAAGGGGGTAATTCACCCCCCCACTTT. It translates to CASSPGQGGNSPPHF.

This clonotype was counted at least ten times. The chain carries TRBV5-1 and TRBJ2-7, with TRBD1 matching 7 bases. The CDR3 totals 14 residues. The V gene end was trimmed by 4 bases and the J gene end by 4 bases; junction bases not matched to a gene: 8. Germline lookup yields CDR1 SGHRS and CDR2 YFSETQ. The CDR3 loop is CASSPLGQLYEQYF. CDR3 coding DNA: TGCGCCAGCAGCCCCCTGGGACAGTTATACGAGCAGTACTTC.

The chain is built from TRBV11-2 and TRBJ1-2; 7 bases fit TRBD1. Germline V gene lookup returns CDR1 SGHAT and CDR2 FQNNGV. The V and J ends lost 2 bases and 4 bases, in that order; junction bases with no gene match: 4. This CDR3 is 14 amino acids long. The DNA of the CDR3 is TGTGCCAGCAGCTTACGGTCAGGGGGCTATGGCTACACCTTC. Residues: CASSLRSGGYGYTF.

In regard to this clonotype: Being one base from a much bigger clone, this may be a read error. This chain links TRBV7-2 with TRBJ2-7; a possible D gene is TRBD2 (5 bases). The germline gives CDR1 SGHTA, CDR2 FQGNSA. The CDR3 extends over 14 amino acids. Trimming shortened V by 4 bases and J by 5 bases, and 15 bases separated the two germline ends. CDR3 in DNA: TGTGCCAGCAGCTGCGGACTGGGCTTGGACGAGCAGTACTTC. This gives the protein CASSCGLGLDEQYF.

This clonotype turned up a few times. The rearrangement links TRBV4-3 to TRBJ2-3; a possible D gene is TRBD2 (5 bases). Trimming shortened V by 2 bases and J by 0 bases, and 9 bases separated the two germline ends. The CDR3 loop spans 15 amino acids. The germline V gene encodes CDR1 LGHNA and CDR2 YSLEER. The CDR3 loop is CASSQSLASTDTQYF. The CDR3 bases are TGCGCCAGCAGCCAATCGCTAGCTAGCACAGATACGCAGTATTTT.

The chain is built from TRBV20-1 and TRBJ1-1, with 9 nucleotides matching TRBD1. This CDR3 is built from 12 residues. CDR1 and CDR2 (germline): DFQATT, SNEGSKA (reference sequence). After removal of 5 bases from V and 5 bases from J, the junction contained 3 bases not matched to a gene. CDR3 residues: CSAPDRGTEAFF. The CDR3 coding sequence is TGCAGTGCTCCGGACAGGGGAACTGAAGCTTTCTTT.